Each of the 18 T cell receptor beta chains below was sequenced from the same sample in a study of T cell changes during pregnancy in multiple sclerosis. TCRdb keeps only in-frame clones here, not all; method: immunoSEQ multiplex PCR. The data show 35,000 to 45,000 clones, roughly 90% seen once. Sequencing used CD8+ T cells from peripheral blood mononuclear cells, obtained before pregnancy. All receptors derive from a female donor with multiple sclerosis, enrolled in a pregnancy study.

In this sample, this clone turned up many times. The gene calls are TRBV6-5 and TRBJ2-7, with 10 bases that match TRBD1. Trimming cost V 3 bases and J 7 bases; bases outside gene matches: 9. Germline V lookup: CDR1 MNHEY, CDR2 SVGAGI. The CDR3 runs to 15 residues. DNA for the CDR3: TGTGCCAGCAGTTATCCGAGACAGGGGGCTTGGGAGCAGTACTTC. Amino acids: CASSYPRQGAWEQYF.

V gene TRBV9 combines with J gene TRBJ1-2; 7 nucleotides match TRBD1. The junction had 13 bases not matched to a gene; V was cut back by 3 bases and J by 8 bases. Germline V gene data show CDR1 as SGDLS and CDR2 as YYNGEE. The CDR3 covers 15 residues. DNA of the CDR3: TGTGCCAGCAGCGCAGAACAGGGGACAACTGGGGGCTACACCTTC. This encodes CASSAEQGTTGGYTF.

This sequence joins TRBV7-9 and TRBJ2-7; 8 bases align to TRBD1. Germline CDR1 reads SEHNR; CDR2 reads FQNEAQ (reference sequence). V gave up 6 bases and J gave up 6 bases; unmatched junction bases: 13. This CDR3 has 15 amino acids. CDR3 DNA: TGTGCCAGCAGTTCTGACCTAGGACAGGGTATCGAGCAGTACTTC. Residues: CASSSDLGQGIEQYF.

A note on this clone: A read error may produce the germline difference seen at one junction end. The chain carries TRBV30 and TRBJ2-7; a weak D match, TRBD2 (5 bases). Germline CDR1 is GTSNPN and CDR2 is SVGIG (reference sequence). The CDR3 spans 14 residues. CDR3 in amino acids: CVWSVPAGLYEQYF. In DNA, the CDR3 is TGTGTCTGGAGTGTACCGGCGGGTCTCTACGAGCAGTACTTC.

The CDR3 spells CASSSLAGALKNIQYF. DNA of the CDR3: TGTGCCAGCAGCTCTTTAGCGGGAGCCCTCAAAAACATTCAGTACTTC. The chain employs TRBV7-8 and TRBJ2-4, with 9 bases aligning to TRBD2. The junction had 7 bases not matched to a gene; V was cut back by 4 bases and J by 3 bases. CDR1 is SGHVS and CDR2 is FQNEAQ in the germline V gene. The CDR3 has 16 residues.

CDR3 DNA: TGTGCCAGCAGCCCCCCGGCCGGGTTTGGGGCCAACGTCCTGACTTTC. Its translation: CASSPPAGFGANVLTF. The chain carries TRBV11-2 and TRBJ2-6; D remains unclear. V was pared by 5 bases and J by 3 bases, with 14 bases between. Germline values: CDR1 SGHAT, CDR2 FQNNGV. The CDR3 loop spans 16 amino acids.

The chain recombines TRBV5-4 with TRBJ2-1; possible D gene TRBD2, 6 bases. V was pared by 2 bases and J by 6 bases, with 12 bases between. CDR3 size: 14 residues. Germline V gene sequence: CDR1 SGHNT, CDR2 YYREEE (reference sequence). DNA of the CDR3: TGTGCCAGCAGCTTCCATGGAGGGGCCAATGAGCAGTTCTTC. Protein sequence: CASSFHGGANEQFF.

The chain is built from TRBV5-1 and TRBJ2-5; no clear D. The CDR3 loop spans 11 amino acids. Germline V CDR1 and CDR2: SGHRS, YFSETQ. Trimming took 2 bases from V and 5 from J, leaving 4 bases between them. In nucleotides, the CDR3 is TGCGCCAGCAGCTTCGGGGAGACCCAGTACTTC. This gives the protein CASSFGETQYF.

The gene calls are TRBV29-1 and TRBJ2-5; 11 nucleotides align to TRBD1. The CDR3 is 15 residues long. J lost 4 bases, V lost 7 bases, and 11 bases had no gene match. In germline, CDR1 is SQVTM, CDR2 ANQGSEA. The CDR3 DNA follows: TGCAGCGGCGAGCCGGGACAGGGGGGTCGAGAGACCCAGTACTTC. Translating gives CSGEPGQGGRETQYF.

CDR3 in DNA: TGTGCCAGCAGCTTAGTTGGACAGGGACCTGGGGAGCAGTACTTC. Residues: CASSLVGQGPGEQYF. V and J are TRBV5-4 and TRBJ2-7, with 8 bases fitting TRBD1. The germline V gene encodes CDR1 SGHNT and CDR2 YYREEE (reference sequence). Trimming cost V 2 bases and J 7 bases; bases outside gene matches: 11. The length of the CDR3 is 15 residues.

The gene calls are TRBV19 and TRBJ1-1; no firm D call. Germline CDR1 LNHDA, CDR2 SQIVND (reference sequence). The CDR3 runs to 12 residues. Trimming removed 7 bases from V and 4 bases from J, with 10 bases in between. The CDR3 DNA is TGTGCCAGTAACCGAGGGAGCACTGAAGCTTTCTTT. Encoded protein: CASNRGSTEAFF. Full variable domain (missing parts from reference TRBV19 and TRBJ1-1): DGGITQSPKYLFRKEGQNVTLSCEQNLNHDAMYWYRQDPGQGLRLIYYSQIVNDFQKGDIAEGYSVSREKKESFPLTVTSAQKNPTAFYLCASNRGSTEAFFGQGTRLTVV.

This chain links TRBV19 with TRBJ1-5; D is uncertain. The CDR3 is 12 residues long. Per germline, CDR1 LNHDA and CDR2 SQIVND (reference sequence). The V and J ends lost 4 bases and 6 bases respectively, with 7 bases between them. The DNA of the CDR3 is TGTGCCAGTAGTACCGGGAGTCAGCCCCAGCATTTT. Amino acid sequence: CASSTGSQPQHF.

This clone was detected only once. The gene calls are TRBV27 and TRBJ2-3; 11 bases are a match to TRBD2. The V gene end was trimmed by 2 bases and the J gene end by 2 bases; junction bases not matched to a gene: 6. The CDR3 spans 17 residues. The germline V gene encodes CDR1 MNHEY and CDR2 SMNVEV (reference sequence). This CDR3 reads CASSLLGTSGPTDTQYF. CDR3 sequence (DNA): TGTGCCAGCAGTTTACTCGGGACTAGCGGACCCACAGATACGCAGTATTTT.

V usage is TRBV7-9 and J usage is TRBJ2-3; D possibly corresponds to TRBD2 (5 bases). The germline CDR1 and CDR2 sequences are SEHNR and FQNEAQ (reference sequence). CDR3 length: 16 amino acids. Trimming removed 4 bases at V and 4 bases at J, with 18 bases between. CDR3 in amino acids: CASSSEQLGWADTQYF. The DNA for the CDR3 is TGTGCCAGCAGCTCCGAACAACTAGGGTGGGCAGATACGCAGTATTTT. The full variable domain, rest sourced from reference TRBV7-9 and TRBJ2-3, is DTGVSQNPRHKITKRGQNVTFRCDPISEHNRLYWYRQTLGQGPEFLTYFQNEAQLEKSRLLSDRFSAERPKGSFSTLEIQRTEQGDSAMYLCASSSEQLGWADTQYFGPGTRLTVL.

The gene calls are TRBV5-4 and TRBJ1-5; D remains unclear. Germline values: CDR1 SGHNT, CDR2 YYREEE (reference sequence). This CDR3 has 12 residues. Trimming cost V 3 bases and J 4 bases, with 5 bases left between them. CDR3 bases: TGTGCCAGCAGCTCAGAAAATCAGCCCCAGCATTTT. Its protein is CASSSENQPQHF.

The chain uses TRBV20-1 and TRBJ1-1, with D unclear. V gave up 7 bases and J gave up 0 bases, with 6 bases separating them. This CDR3 spans 11 amino acids. Looked up from germline, CDR1 is DFQATT and CDR2 is SNEGSKA (reference sequence). The CDR3: CSVSMNTEAFF. As DNA, the CDR3 is TGCAGTGTTTCCATGAACACTGAAGCTTTCTTT.

The V and J genes are TRBV7-3 and TRBJ1-5, with 7 bases matching TRBD1. Unmatched junction bases numbered 8, after V lost 6 bases and J lost 3 bases. This CDR3 has 15 amino acids. Germline CDR1 and CDR2: SGHTA and FQGTGA. CDR3 loop: CASRAPGGNNQPQHF. In DNA form, the CDR3 reads TGTGCCAGCAGAGCCCCAGGGGGAAACAATCAGCCCCAGCATTTT.

The chain combines TRBV27 with TRBJ1-3; D gene ambiguous. The length of the CDR3 is 15 residues. Per the germline V gene, CDR1 is MNHEY and CDR2 is SMNVEV (reference sequence). Trimming stripped 8 bases from V and 4 bases from J, with 18 bases between. The CDR3 here is CASAPVSPRGNTIYF. In DNA, the CDR3 is TGTGCCAGCGCCCCCGTTAGCCCAAGAGGAAACACCATATATTTT.